These T cell receptor beta chains were read from a single sample in a study of long-term antiretroviral therapy in people with HIV. Sequenced by immunoSEQ multiplex PCR; TCRdb stores in-frame clones only, minus some. The sample consists of about 21,000 clones, 90% of them appearing once. Material: unsorted PBMCs, obtained 4.4 years before starting antiretroviral therapy. These receptors were taken from a woman aged 25-40 years with HIV. The CDR3 runs from the conserved cysteine through the conserved F or W. A D gene is named only where the DNA matches it firmly. Expanded clones get a size class; other rows say once, few or many, or leave the size out.

d_call j_call v_call cdr3_length clone_size cdr3_nt cdr3_aa
TRBD2 TRBJ2-3 TRBV5-8 16 - TGTGCCAGCAGCTTGGAGGTAGCGGGGCCCACAGATACGCAGTATTTT CASSLEVAGPTDTQYF
TRBD2 TRBJ2-1 TRBV25-1 14 - TGTGCCAGCAGTCTAGCGGGGGGGTCCAATGAGCAGTTCTTC CASSLAGGSNEQFF
- TRBJ2-2 TRBV27 15 once TGTGCCAGCAGTTTGCGCGATACCAACACCGGGGAGCTGTTTTTT CASSLRDTNTGELFF
TRBD2 TRBJ2-3 TRBV7-2 16 - TGTGCCAGCAGCCGTCGGGCGGGGGGGCCTACAGATACGCAGTATTTT CASSRRAGGPTDTQYF
- TRBJ2-2 TRBV9 15 few TGTGCCAGCAGCCGATCGGGACTCTCCACCGGGGAGCTGTTTTTT CASSRSGLSTGELFF
TRBD2 TRBJ2-3 TRBV5-4 15 - TGTGCCAGCAGCCCTACTAGCGGTATCACAGATACGCAGTATTTT CASSPTSGITDTQYF
- TRBJ2-7 TRBV9 15 - TGTGCCAGCAGCGTAGCGGCAGGACACTCCTACGAGCAGTACTTC CASSVAAGHSYEQYF
- TRBJ1-5 TRBV4-1 18 - TGCGCCAGCAGCCAAGTTAATTTCGTGGGGGGTAGCAATCAGCCCCAGCATTTT CASSQVNFVGGSNQPQHF
TRBD2 TRBJ2-3 TRBV30 17 - TGTGCCTGGAGTGTACGGGGACTAGCGGGGGGCACAGATACGCAGTATTTT CAWSVRGLAGGTDTQYF
TRBD2 TRBJ2-1 TRBV13 15 - TGTGCCAGCAGCTTAGATAGCGGGGGAGGTAATGAGCAGTTCTTC CASSLDSGGGNEQFF
- TRBJ1-1 TRBV9 15 - TGTGCCAGCAGCGGGGGACTGGGGCTGAACACTGAAGCTTTCTTT CASSGGLGLNTEAFF
- TRBJ1-5 TRBV10-3 15 - TGTGCCATCAGTGACGCGACGGGAGATGAGCAGCCCCAGCATTTT CAISDATGDEQPQHF
- TRBJ2-4 TRBV9 17 few TGTGCCAGCAGCCCCTCCGGGGGCCGAATAGCCAAAAACATTCAGTACTTC CASSPSGGRIAKNIQYF
- TRBJ1-3 TRBV9 13 - TGTGCCAGCAGCGTAGGCCAAGGCCGGCCCGTATATTTT CASSVGQGRPVYF
TRBD1 TRBJ1-3 TRBV14 14 - TGTGCCAGCAGCCCCAGGGGGCTTGGAAACACCATATATTTT CASSPRGLGNTIYF
- TRBJ2-3 TRBV25-1 14 - TGTGCCAGGGACCTCCACAGGGCTAAAGATACGCAGTATTTT CARDLHRAKDTQYF
- TRBJ1-1 TRBV30 11 - TGTGCCTGGAGTGTACTTACAGAAGCTTTCTTT CAWSVLTEAFF
- TRBJ2-6 TRBV10-3 19 - TGTGCCATCAGGCACACCCCTGAAACAGTTTCCTCTGGGGCCAACGTCCTGACTTTC CAIRHTPETVSSGANVLTF
- TRBJ1-1 TRBV4-3 13 - TGCGCCAGCAGCCCTGGGGGGCCCCTCGGGGCTTTCTTT CASSPGGPLGAFF
- TRBJ1-2 TRBV5-1 16 - TGCGCCAGCAGCTTAGGGGGTCGTTTAGCTAACTATGGCTACACCTTC CASSLGGRLANYGYTF
- TRBJ2-5 TRBV5-6 11 - TGTGCCAGCAGCAAGGAAGAGACCCAGTACTTC CASSKEETQYF
- TRBJ1-1 TRBV6-5 13 - TGTGCCAGCAGTTATCTGAGGAACACTGAAGCTTTCTTT CASSYLRNTEAFF
- TRBJ1-1 TRBV4-2 15 - TGTGCCAGCAGCCAAGACGTTGGGAGGGCCACTGAAGCTTTCTTT CASSQDVGRATEAFF
- TRBJ1-1 TRBV30 13 - TGTGCCTGGAGGACAGGAGCGAACACTGAAGCTTTCTTT CAWRTGANTEAFF
- TRBJ2-5 TRBV18 15 - TGTGCCAGCTCCAACATGGGGGACTCACTAGAGACCCAGTACTTC CASSNMGDSLETQYF
TRBD1 TRBJ2-3 TRBV10-1 15 - TGCGCCAGCAGTGAACGGACAGGGGGGTCAGATACGCAGTATTTT CASSERTGGSDTQYF
- TRBJ2-5 TRBV10-3 13 - TGTGCCATCAGTGGGAGCCCCTCGGAGACCCAGTACTTC CAISGSPSETQYF
TRBD1 TRBJ1-3 TRBV10-3 15 - TGTGCCATCAGCCTGACAGGGGGTCCTGGAAACACCATATATTTT CAISLTGGPGNTIYF
- TRBJ2-1 TRBV6-5 15 few TGTGCCAGCAGTCAGACTCTCAGCTCCTACAATGAGCAGTTCTTC CASSQTLSSYNEQFF
- TRBJ2-6 TRBV27 17 - TGTGCCAGCAGGGGGGGGCAGAGTCTATCTGGGGCCAACGTCCTGACTTTC CASRGGQSLSGANVLTF
TRBD1 TRBJ2-7 TRBV5-4 14 - TGTGCCAGCAGTGTCGCAGGGGACAGAGACGAGCAGTACTTC CASSVAGDRDEQYF
TRBD1 TRBJ2-5 TRBV2 14 once TGTGCCAGCAGGCCCGGGACAGACGGAGAGACCCAGTACTTC CASRPGTDGETQYF
TRBD1 TRBJ1-5 TRBV19 16 medium-sized TGTGCCAGTAGTATGGACGGACAGGATAACAATCAGCCCCAGCATTTT CASSMDGQDNNQPQHF
- TRBJ1-4 TRBV7-9 15 - TGTGCCAGCAGCTTAGTTACCGGCGTGAATGAAAAACTGTTTTTT CASSLVTGVNEKLFF
- TRBJ2-2 TRBV10-3 14 few TGTGCCATCAGTGGGGGGGACACCACCGGGGAGCTGTTTTTT CAISGGDTTGELFF
- TRBJ2-1 TRBV2 11 - TGTGCCAGCAGTGAATGGTGGCGTCAGTTCTTC CASSEWWRQFF
- TRBJ2-7 TRBV4-1 13 - TGCGCCAGCAGCATTGCCACGGCCTACGAGCAGTACTTC CASSIATAYEQYF
TRBD1 TRBJ1-2 TRBV5-4 13 - TGTGCCAGCAGCTTTCAGGGGGCTGAGGGCTACACCTTC CASSFQGAEGYTF
- TRBJ1-2 TRBV5-4 13 - TGTGCCAGCAGCCGCCGGGACAATGATGGCTACACCTTC CASSRRDNDGYTF
- TRBJ1-1 TRBV6-5 15 - TGTGCCAGCGGAGTCGGAGGGACGGCGAACACTGAAGCTTTCTTT CASGVGGTANTEAFF
TRBD1 TRBJ1-2 TRBV7-9 15 once TGTGCCAGCAGCTTAGGGACAGGGGGCTCGGAGGGCTACACCTTC CASSLGTGGSEGYTF
- TRBJ1-1 TRBV18 16 - TGTGCCAGCTCACCTAGGTCCGGGACACTCAACACTGAAGCTTTCTTT CASSPRSGTLNTEAFF
- TRBJ1-1 TRBV4-2 12 - TGTGCCAGCAGCCAAGGAATCACTGAAGCTTTCTTT CASSQGITEAFF
- TRBJ1-6 TRBV30 14 - TGTGCCTGGACCCCAGGAGGAGGGAGTTCACCCCTCCACTTT CAWTPGGGSSPLHF
- TRBJ2-2 TRBV23-1 15 once TGCGCCAGCAGTCAACTGACAGGAGACACCGGGGAGCTGTTTTTT CASSQLTGDTGELFF
- TRBJ1-1 TRBV29-1 13 - TGCAGCGTTGAAGTTTTCAGGAACACTGAAGCTTTCTTT CSVEVFRNTEAFF
- TRBJ1-2 TRBV18 18 - TGTGCCAGCTCACCACCGGGGACGGGAGCGGGCTCTAACTATGGCTACACCTTC CASSPPGTGAGSNYGYTF
- TRBJ2-2 TRBV7-2 13 - TGTGCCAGCAGCTTAAAGATGACCGGGGAGCTGTTTTTT CASSLKMTGELFF
- TRBJ1-2 TRBV29-1 12 - TGCAGCGGAGAAACATGGGGCTATGGCTACACCTTC CSGETWGYGYTF
- TRBJ1-1 TRBV6-1 15 - TGTGCCAGCAGCTTGCTGGACAGAATGAACACTGAAGCTTTCTTT CASSLLDRMNTEAFF
- TRBJ1-2 TRBV2 13 - TGTGCCAGCAGTGAAGAGAGGGATCTCGGCTACACCTTC CASSEERDLGYTF
- TRBJ2-3 TRBV18 13 - TGTGCCAGCTCACCGGATACCACAGATACGCAGTATTTT CASSPDTTDTQYF
- TRBJ2-5 TRBV5-6 14 - TGTGCCAGCAGCTTGGGAGGGGTCCAAGAGACCCAGTACTTC CASSLGGVQETQYF
- TRBJ1-1 TRBV6-1 11 once TGTGCCAGCAGTGGAGGAAATGAAGCTTTCTTT CASSGGNEAFF
TRBD2 TRBJ2-1 TRBV4-3 15 - TGCGCCAGCAGCCAAGCGGGGGGGTCCTACAATGAGCAGTTCTTC CASSQAGGSYNEQFF